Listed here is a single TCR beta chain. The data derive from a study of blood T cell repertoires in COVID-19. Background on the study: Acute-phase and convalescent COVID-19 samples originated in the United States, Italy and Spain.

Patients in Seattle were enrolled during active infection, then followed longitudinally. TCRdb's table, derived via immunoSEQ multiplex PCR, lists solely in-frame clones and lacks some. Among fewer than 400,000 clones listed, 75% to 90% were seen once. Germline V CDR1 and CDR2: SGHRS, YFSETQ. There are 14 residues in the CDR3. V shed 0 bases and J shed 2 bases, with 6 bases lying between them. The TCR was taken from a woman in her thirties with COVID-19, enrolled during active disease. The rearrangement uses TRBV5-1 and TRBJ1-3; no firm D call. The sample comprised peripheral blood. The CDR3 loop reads CASSLGDTGNTIYF. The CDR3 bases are TGCGCCAGCAGCTTGGGAGATACTGGAAACACCATATATTTT.